These 9 T cell receptor beta chains share one sample of origin, sequenced in a study of T cells expressing NK-cell markers. TCRdb reprocessed the 5' RACE reads; each CDR3 protein has one entry and no DNA is given. The ten top clones account for around 4.2%, within a sample of about 260,000 distinct CDR3 sequences. The sequencing input was blood T cells: a sorted CD56 or NKG2C T cell subset, CD4+ or CD8+ T cells, or bulk PBMC T cells (not recorded which). These receptors were collected from a woman between 18 and 69 years old in good health.

The rearrangement links TRBV29-1 to TRBJ1-1. The CDR3 is 13 amino acids. Germline V CDR1 and CDR2: SQVTM, ANQGSEA. CDR3 sequence reads: CSVERQRSTEAFF.

V and J are TRBV5-1 and TRBJ2-3. The CDR3 is made up of 11 amino acids. CDR1 is SGHRS and CDR2 is YFSETQ in the germline V gene. The CDR3 loop reads CASSSPGTQYF.

The rearrangement links TRBV7-2 to TRBJ2-3; the TCRdb D gene call, TRBD1, has no DNA to confirm it. The CDR3 spans 17 residues. Germline lookup yields CDR1 SGHTA and CDR2 FQGNSA. The CDR3 loop is CASSLPEGAALTDTQYF.

This chain connects TRBV3-1 to TRBJ2-3; with no DNA, the TCRdb D assignment of TRBD1 cannot be verified. Germline values: CDR1 LGHDT, CDR2 YNNKEL (reference sequence). This CDR3 is built from 16 residues. CDR3 protein: CASSPRTGVSTDTQYF.

The chain links TRBV11-2 to TRBJ2-5; TCRdb reports TRBD2, a call that lacks DNA to check it against. This CDR3 has 16 amino acids. Per germline, CDR1 SGHAT and CDR2 FQNNGV. The CDR3 reads CASSLSGRRGQETQYF. Supplemented by reference TRBV11-2 and TRBJ2-5, the full variable domain reads EAGVAQSPRYKIIEKRQSVAFWCNPISGHATLYWYQQILGQGPKLLIQFQNNGVVDDSQLPKDRFSAERLKGVDSTLKIQPAKLEDSAVYLCASSLSGRRGQETQYFGPGTRLLVL.

V usage is TRBV11-1 and J usage is TRBJ2-6. The CDR3 totals 15 residues. Per the germline V gene, CDR1 is SGHAT and CDR2 is FQDESV (reference sequence). This CDR3 reads CASSPKSSGANVLTF.

V is TRBV4-3 and J is TRBJ2-2; TCRdb calls TRBD1, which cannot be checked without DNA. This CDR3 has 16 amino acids. The germline V gene has CDR1 LGHNA and CDR2 YSLEER. This CDR3 reads CASSVVGENRAGELFF.

The chain uses TRBV7-2 and TRBJ2-5; no DNA is available, so the TRBD1 call from TCRdb remains unchecked. The CDR3 has 13 amino acids. Germline V gene data show CDR1 as SGHTA and CDR2 as FQGNSA. The CDR3 loop is CASNRAGVETQYF.

The chain combines TRBV11-2 with TRBJ2-2; TCRdb lists TRBD1, though no DNA is available to test this call. CDR1 and CDR2 (germline): SGHAT, FQNNGV. This CDR3 has 18 amino acids. CDR3 in amino acids: CASSSTWGRGVRTGELFF.